This T cell receptor beta chain was observed in a study of blood T cell repertoires in COVID-19. In the study overall: Whether acute or convalescent, the COVID-19 samples came from the United States, Italy and Spain. In each case, the material was cDNA or gDNA derived from T cells, B-cell-depleted T cells, or PBMCs.

Germline V gives CDR1 LNHNV, CDR2 YYDKDF (reference sequence). The CDR3 covers 13 residues. V was clipped by 0 bases and J by 8 bases, with 10 bases between them. In the source study's methods: It was from reference gene primer amplification that nucleated cell counts were estimated. The data were produced by immunoSEQ multiplex PCR, yet TCRdb's version contains in-frame clones alone and is incomplete. From that table come the V and J calls and clone size; the DNA was used to work out D and trimming. The sample yields more than 90,000 clones, around 85% seen once. The receptor was isolated from a man aged 65-85 years who had recovered from COVID-19. The genes are TRBV15 and TRBJ1-1; TRBD1 is a possible D gene (5 bases). Sample: peripheral blood. The CDR3 nucleotides are TGTGCCACCAGCAGAGATAAGGGGAGGGAAGCTTTCTTT. Translation: CATSRDKGREAFF.